Presented here are 23 T cell receptor beta chains from one specimen sequenced in a study of blood T cell repertoires in COVID-19. The table came from immunoSEQ multiplex PCR; TCRdb's copy has only in-frame clones and leaves some out. The sample has a few hundred thousand clones, approximately 84% seen once. The sequenced sample consisted of PBMCs or T cells enriched from blood (not recorded which). These TCRs come from a woman in her late teens or twenties who had recovered from COVID-19.

V and J are TRBV5-1 and TRBJ1-5; D is unclear. CDR1 is SGHRS, CDR2 YFSETQ, per germline. The V end lost 0 bases, the J end lost 7 bases, and 8 bases lay between the germline ends. This CDR3 has 13 amino acids. The DNA of the CDR3 is TGCGCCAGCAGCTTGGATCCGGGGCAGCCCCAGCATTTT. Translating it yields CASSLDPGQPQHF.

V gene TRBV30 combines with J gene TRBJ1-2; the D gene is possibly TRBD1 (6 bases). V was shortened by 2 bases and J by 3 bases, with 16 bases between the two germline ends. CDR1 and CDR2 (germline): GTSNPN, SVGIG (reference sequence). The CDR3 runs to 15 residues. The CDR3 reads CAWSRGGGWDYGYTF. CDR3 DNA sequence: TGTGCCTGGAGTCGAGGGGGAGGGTGGGACTATGGCTACACCTTC.

The chain joins TRBV5-1 to TRBJ1-1, with 8 bases that match TRBD1. The trim removed 4 bases at V and 1 base at J, leaving 6 bases unmatched. The CDR3 has 15 residues. CDR1 is SGHRS and CDR2 is YFSETQ in the germline V gene. This CDR3 reads CASSAMGQANTEAFF. The CDR3, as DNA: TGCGCCAGCAGCGCGATGGGACAGGCGAACACTGAAGCTTTCTTT. The full variable domain, its missing parts supplied by reference TRBV5-1 and TRBJ1-1, is KAGVTQTPRYLIKTRGQQVTLSCSPISGHRSVSWYQQTPGQGLQFLFEYFSETQRNKGNFPGRFSGRQFSNSRSEMNVSTLELGDSALYLCASSAMGQANTEAFFGQGTRLTVV.

The chain combines TRBV28 with TRBJ1-5, with a weak D call TRBD1 (6 bases). Germline CDR1 reads MDHEN; CDR2 reads SYDVKM. The CDR3 loop spans 16 amino acids. The germline V and J ends were trimmed by 5 bases and 0 bases, with 14 bases remaining between them. The CDR3 spells CASSLATGYSNQPQHF. DNA of the CDR3: TGTGCCAGCAGTCTCGCGACAGGCTATAGCAATCAGCCCCAGCATTTT.

The CDR3: CASSVDAGGFYEQYF. CDR3 DNA: TGTGCCAGCAGCGTAGACGCGGGTGGGTTCTACGAGCAGTACTTC. V and J are TRBV9 and TRBJ2-7; a weak D match, TRBD2 (5 bases). V shed 0 bases and J shed 3 bases, with 13 bases lying between them. This CDR3 is built from 15 residues. Germline V CDR1 and CDR2: SGDLS, YYNGEE.

The CDR3 reads CASSLEGEYGELFF. The CDR3 DNA is TGTGCCAGCAGCTTGGAGGGGGAGTACGGGGAGCTGTTTTTT. This chain links TRBV5-5 with TRBJ2-2; tentatively, D is TRBD1 (6 bases). The ends were cut back, 0 bases at V and 7 bases at J, with 10 bases in the middle. Germline V CDR1 and CDR2: SGHKS, YYEKEE (reference sequence). The CDR3 is 14 amino acids.

V and J are TRBV21-1 and TRBJ1-3; TRBD1 is the table's D call, not checked against the DNA. TRBV21-1 counts as a pseudogene. The CDR3 contains 15 residues. CDR3 sequence (DNA): TGTGCCAGCAGCAAAGCGCCAGGGCGACGGAACACCATATATTTT. This translates into CASSKAPGRRNTIYF.

This clone was counted once. The chain is built from TRBV18 and TRBJ2-3; 7 bases are shared with TRBD1. The CDR3 covers 18 residues. The V gene's germline CDR1 is KGHSH and CDR2 LQKENI. Trimming at V came to 3 bases and at J to 0 bases, leaving 12 bases not matched to a gene. The CDR3: CASSPFLTGARSTDTQYF. CDR3 DNA: TGTGCCAGCTCACCTTTCCTTACAGGGGCCCGTAGCACAGATACGCAGTATTTT.

The rearrangement links TRBV18 to TRBJ1-2; 9 nucleotides align to TRBD1. The CDR3 loop spans 14 amino acids. Germline V gene sequence: CDR1 KGHSH, CDR2 LQKENI. Trimming took 6 bases from V and 7 from J; bases not matched to a gene: 9. The CDR3 DNA follows: TGTGCCAGCTCTCCGGACAGGGGCTATAGTGGCTACACCTTC. Translated, it gives CASSPDRGYSGYTF.

The chain links TRBV7-5 to TRBJ2-7; TRBD1, the table's D call, was not compared with the DNA. TRBV7-5 is a listed pseudogene. The CDR3 is 14 amino acids. The DNA of the CDR3 is TGTGCCAGAAGCTTTGGCCCTTTTTCCTACGAGCAGTACTTC. It codes for CARSFGPFSYEQYF.

This chain links TRBV9 with TRBJ1-1, with 7 bases fitting TRBD1. Unmatched junction bases numbered 13, after V lost 5 bases and J lost 3 bases. The germline CDR1 and CDR2 sequences are SGDLS and YYNGEE. This CDR3 has 16 residues. The CDR3 spells CASRVPTGQGDTEAFF. CDR3 nucleotide sequence: TGTGCCAGCAGGGTGCCGACAGGTCAGGGGGACACTGAAGCTTTCTTT.

This chain links TRBV7-3 with TRBJ2-3; 12 nucleotides line up with TRBD2. V lost 5 bases to trimming and J lost 3 bases; unmatched junction nucleotides: 15. Germline V gene lookup returns CDR1 SGHTA and CDR2 FQGTGA. CDR3 length: 19 residues. The DNA for the CDR3 is TGTGCCAGCAGCACGTACGCAGGACTAGCGGGACGAGTGACAGATACGCAGTATTTT. Protein sequence: CASSTYAGLAGRVTDTQYF.

The J gene is TRBJ2-2, the V gene TRBV19; D may be TRBD1 (6 bases). The ends were cut back, 2 bases at V and 4 bases at J, with 20 bases in the middle. This CDR3 comprises 18 residues. The V gene's germline CDR1 is LNHDA and CDR2 SQIVND (reference sequence). CDR3 region: CASSIRGGGAGVTGELFF. CDR3 nucleotide sequence: TGTGCCAGTAGTATAAGAGGCGGTGGAGCAGGGGTCACCGGGGAGCTGTTTTTT. Full variable domain (remainder filled in from reference TRBV19 and TRBJ2-2): DGGITQSPKYLFRKEGQNVTLSCEQNLNHDAMYWYRQDPGQGLRLIYYSQIVNDFQKGDIAEGYSVSREKKESFPLTVTSAQKNPTAFYLCASSIRGGGAGVTGELFFGEGSRLTVL.

This rearrangement joins TRBV10-2 to TRBJ2-6; no clear D. Per germline, CDR1 WSHSY and CDR2 SAAADI. The V end was cut by 0 bases, the J end by 0 bases, with 6 bases between. This CDR3 region has 16 residues. The CDR3 coding sequence is TGCGCCAGCAGTGAGTCATCCAGCTCTGGGGCCAACGTCCTGACTTTC. Translating it yields CASSESSSSGANVLTF.

This chain joins TRBV10-3 and TRBJ1-2, with 9 positions matching TRBD1. There are 14 residues in the CDR3. Per the germline V gene, CDR1 is ENHRY and CDR2 is SYGVKD. V lost 0 bases to trimming and J lost 5 bases; unmatched junction nucleotides: 1. The CDR3: CAISESGTGYGYTF. CDR3 bases: TGTGCCATCAGTGAGTCCGGGACAGGGTATGGCTACACCTTC.

The genes are TRBV30 and TRBJ1-2; TRBD1 might be the D (5 bases). The V gene lost 7 bases and the J gene lost 4 bases, with 13 bases spanning the gap. Germline CDR1 and CDR2: GTSNPN and SVGIG (reference sequence). The CDR3 is made up of 12 amino acids. CDR3 amino acids: CAYNRNSYGYTF. The CDR3 DNA reads TGTGCCTACAACAGGAATAGCTATGGCTACACCTTC.

This clone was recorded once. The V call is TRBV19, the J call TRBJ1-2; D remains unclear. The CDR3 length is 14 residues. The germline gives CDR1 LNHDA, CDR2 SQIVND (reference sequence). V lost 4 bases, J lost 9 bases, and 18 bases lay in between. CDR3 sequence: CASSKRTEGRSYTF. The CDR3 DNA sequence: TGTGCCAGTAGTAAGCGAACTGAGGGTCGGAGCTACACCTTC.

The CDR3 is CASSLRGGDEKLFF. The CDR3 coding sequence is TGTGCCAGCAGCTTAAGAGGGGGGGACGAAAAACTGTTTTTT. The chain recombines TRBV7-3 with TRBJ1-4; D perhaps matches TRBD1 (6 bases). The length of the CDR3 is 14 residues. Looked up from germline, CDR1 is SGHTA and CDR2 is FQGTGA. V dropped 1 base and J dropped 8 bases, with 11 bases sitting between them.

This chain links TRBV29-1 with TRBJ2-1, with D maybe TRBD2 (7 bases). The germline V gene encodes CDR1 SQVTM and CDR2 ANQGSEA. CDR3 length equals 13 residues. V was clipped by 4 bases and J by 7 bases, with 14 bases between them. The CDR3 protein is CSVGGGSRNEQFF. The CDR3 DNA follows: TGCAGCGTTGGGGGGGGCTCCAGGAATGAGCAGTTCTTC.

J is TRBJ2-1 and V is TRBV24-1; D perhaps matches TRBD1 (6 bases). Trimming pared 1 base from V and 8 bases from J, leaving 8 bases between. CDR1 is KGHDR and CDR2 is SFDVKD in the germline V gene. The CDR3 is made up of 13 amino acids. Here the CDR3 DNA reads TGTGCCACCAGTGATTTAGGGGGTGATGAGCAGTTCTTC. Protein product: CATSDLGGDEQFF.

The genes are TRBV9 and TRBJ2-7; a possible D gene is TRBD1 (6 bases). The CDR3 consists of 14 residues. Trimming took off 4 bases at V and 0 bases at J, with 11 bases between the two ends. Germline V CDR1 and CDR2: SGDLS, YYNGEE. The CDR3 protein is CASSLQGSSYEQYF. DNA of the CDR3: TGTGCCAGCAGCCTCCAGGGGAGCTCCTACGAGCAGTACTTC.

This rearrangement joins TRBV9 to TRBJ1-2; no clear D gene. V gave up 0 bases and J gave up 8 bases, with 11 bases separating them. CDR1 is SGDLS and CDR2 is YYNGEE in the germline V gene. This CDR3 is 13 amino acids long. The CDR3 bases are TGTGCCAGCAGCGTAGGAGGGAGAGGGGGCTACACCTTC. The encoded protein is CASSVGGRGGYTF. Together with reference TRBV9 and TRBJ1-2, the CDR3 gives the full variable domain: DSGVTQTPKHLITATGQRVTLRCSPRSGDLSVYWYQQSLDQGLQFLIQYYNGEERAKGNILERFSAQQFPDLHSELNLSSLELGDSALYFCASSVGGRGGYTFGSGTRLTVV.

The chain links TRBV2 to TRBJ1-1, with D perhaps matching TRBD1 (6 bases). This CDR3 contains 13 residues. V was pared by 10 bases and J by 0 bases, with 12 bases between. CDR1 is SNHLY, CDR2 FYNNEI, per germline. CDR3 in amino acids: CATGKGVNTEAFF. The CDR3 DNA sequence: TGTGCCACGGGAAAGGGGGTGAACACTGAAGCTTTCTTT.